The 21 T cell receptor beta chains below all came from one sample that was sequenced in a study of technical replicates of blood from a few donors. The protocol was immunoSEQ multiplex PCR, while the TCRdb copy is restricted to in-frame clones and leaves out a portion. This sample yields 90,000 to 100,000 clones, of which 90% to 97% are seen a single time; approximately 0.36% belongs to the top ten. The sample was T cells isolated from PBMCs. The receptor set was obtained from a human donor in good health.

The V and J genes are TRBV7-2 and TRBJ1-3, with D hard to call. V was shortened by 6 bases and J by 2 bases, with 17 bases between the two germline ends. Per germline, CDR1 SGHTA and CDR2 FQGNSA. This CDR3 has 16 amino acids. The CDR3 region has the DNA TGTGCCAGCAGTTCCGGCCCGGGATCGGCTGGAAACACCATATATTTT. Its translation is CASSSGPGSAGNTIYF. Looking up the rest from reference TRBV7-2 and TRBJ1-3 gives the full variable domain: GAGVSQSPSNKVTEKGKDVELRCDPISGHTALYWYRQSLGQGLEFLIYFQGNSAPDKSGLPSDRFSAERTGGSVSTLTIQRTQQEDSAVYLCASSSGPGSAGNTIYFGEGSWLTVV.

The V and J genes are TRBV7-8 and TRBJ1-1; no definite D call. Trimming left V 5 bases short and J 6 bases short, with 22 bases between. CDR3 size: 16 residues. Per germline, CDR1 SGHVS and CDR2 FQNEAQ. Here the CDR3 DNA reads TGTGCCAGCAGCCCCTTCCTGGTTGACCCGAGGGCTGAAGCTTTCTTT. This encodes CASSPFLVDPRAEAFF.

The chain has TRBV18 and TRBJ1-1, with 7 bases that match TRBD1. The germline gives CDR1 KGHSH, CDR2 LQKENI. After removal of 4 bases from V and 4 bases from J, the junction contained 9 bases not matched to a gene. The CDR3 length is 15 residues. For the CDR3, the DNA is TGTGCCAGCTCACTCGAACAGGGGTTTTTCACTGAAGCTTTCTTT. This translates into CASSLEQGFFTEAFF.

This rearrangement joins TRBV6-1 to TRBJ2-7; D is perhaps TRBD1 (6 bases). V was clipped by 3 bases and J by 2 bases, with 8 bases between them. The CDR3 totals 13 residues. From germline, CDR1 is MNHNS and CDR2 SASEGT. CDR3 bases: TGTGCCAGCAGTGAGGGGGCGCCCTACGAGCAGTACTTC. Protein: CASSEGAPYEQYF.

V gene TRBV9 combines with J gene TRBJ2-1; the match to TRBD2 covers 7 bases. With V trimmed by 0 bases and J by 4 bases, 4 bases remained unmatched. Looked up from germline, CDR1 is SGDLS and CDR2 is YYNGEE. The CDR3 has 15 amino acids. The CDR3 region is CASSVGLAEYNEQFF. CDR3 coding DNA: TGTGCCAGCAGCGTAGGCCTAGCGGAGTACAATGAGCAGTTCTTC.

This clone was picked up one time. Here the CDR3 reads CASGEDRPNQPQHF. The CDR3 nucleotides read TGTGCTAGTGGCGAGGACAGGCCAAATCAGCCCCAGCATTTT. This sequence joins TRBV12-5 and TRBJ1-5; TRBD1 matches 7 bases. Trimming cost V 6 bases and J 4 bases; bases outside gene matches: 6. The CDR3 has 14 amino acids. In germline, CDR1 is LGHNT, CDR2 FRNRAP.

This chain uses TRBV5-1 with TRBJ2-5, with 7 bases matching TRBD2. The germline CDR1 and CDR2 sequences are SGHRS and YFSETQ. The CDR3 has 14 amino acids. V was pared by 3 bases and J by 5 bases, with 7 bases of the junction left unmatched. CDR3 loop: CASSSGGLSETQYF. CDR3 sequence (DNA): TGCGCCAGCAGCTCGGGGGGTCTTTCTGAGACCCAGTACTTC.

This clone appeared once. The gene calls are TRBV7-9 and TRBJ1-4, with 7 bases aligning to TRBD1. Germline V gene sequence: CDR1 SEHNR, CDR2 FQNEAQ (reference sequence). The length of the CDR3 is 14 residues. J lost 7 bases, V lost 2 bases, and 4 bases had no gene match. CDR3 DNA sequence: TGTGCCAGCAGCTTATGGCCAGGGGGTGAAAAACTGTTTTTT. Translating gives CASSLWPGGEKLFF.

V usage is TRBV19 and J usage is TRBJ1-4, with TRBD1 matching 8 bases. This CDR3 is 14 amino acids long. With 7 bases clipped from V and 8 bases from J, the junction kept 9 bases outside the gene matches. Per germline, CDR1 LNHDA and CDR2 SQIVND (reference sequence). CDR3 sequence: CASTPRTGLEKLFF. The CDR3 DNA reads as TGTGCCAGTACCCCCAGGACAGGGCTCGAAAAACTGTTTTTT.

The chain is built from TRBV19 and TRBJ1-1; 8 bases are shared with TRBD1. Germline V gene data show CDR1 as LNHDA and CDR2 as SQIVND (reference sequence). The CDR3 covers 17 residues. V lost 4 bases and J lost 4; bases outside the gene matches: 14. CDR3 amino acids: CASSTLTMQGASTEAFF. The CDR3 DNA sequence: TGTGCCAGTAGTACCCTGACTATGCAGGGGGCTAGCACTGAAGCTTTCTTT.

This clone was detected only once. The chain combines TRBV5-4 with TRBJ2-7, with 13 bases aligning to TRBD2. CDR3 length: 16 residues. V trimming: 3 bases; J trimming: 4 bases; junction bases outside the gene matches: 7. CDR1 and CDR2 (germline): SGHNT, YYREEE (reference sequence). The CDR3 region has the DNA TGTGCCAGCAGCTCTTCGTGGACTAGCGGGAGTTACGAGCAGTACTTC. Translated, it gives CASSSSWTSGSYEQYF.

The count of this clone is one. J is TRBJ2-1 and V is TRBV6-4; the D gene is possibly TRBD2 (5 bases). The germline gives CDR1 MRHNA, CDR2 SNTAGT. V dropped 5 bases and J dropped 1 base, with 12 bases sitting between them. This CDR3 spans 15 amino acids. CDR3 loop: CASSSLSGSYNEQFF. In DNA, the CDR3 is TGTGCCAGCAGTTCCCTGAGCGGATCCTACAATGAGCAGTTCTTC.

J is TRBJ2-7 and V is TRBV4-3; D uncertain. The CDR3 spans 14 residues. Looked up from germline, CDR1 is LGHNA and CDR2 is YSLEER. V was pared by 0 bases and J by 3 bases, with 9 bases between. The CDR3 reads CASSQDQGVYEQYF. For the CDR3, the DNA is TGCGCCAGCAGCCAAGATCAAGGAGTCTACGAGCAGTACTTC.

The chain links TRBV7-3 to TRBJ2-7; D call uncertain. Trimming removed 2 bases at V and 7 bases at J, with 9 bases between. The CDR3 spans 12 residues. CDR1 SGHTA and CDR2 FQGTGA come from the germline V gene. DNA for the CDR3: TGTGCCAGCAGCTTAGGTGCGCATGAGCAGTACTTC. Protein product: CASSLGAHEQYF.

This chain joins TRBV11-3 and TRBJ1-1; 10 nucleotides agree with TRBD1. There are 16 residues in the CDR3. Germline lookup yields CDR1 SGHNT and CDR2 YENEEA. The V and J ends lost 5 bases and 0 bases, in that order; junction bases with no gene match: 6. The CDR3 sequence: CASSLGTGEMNTEAFF. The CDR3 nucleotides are TGTGCCAGCAGCCTTGGGACAGGGGAAATGAACACTGAAGCTTTCTTT. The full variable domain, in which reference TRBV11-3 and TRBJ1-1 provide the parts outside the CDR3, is EAGVVQSPRYKIIEKKQPVAFWCNPISGHNTLYWYLQNLGQGPELLIRYENEEAVDDSQLPKDRFSAERLKGVDSTLKIQPAELGDSAVYLCASSLGTGEMNTEAFFGQGTRLTVV.

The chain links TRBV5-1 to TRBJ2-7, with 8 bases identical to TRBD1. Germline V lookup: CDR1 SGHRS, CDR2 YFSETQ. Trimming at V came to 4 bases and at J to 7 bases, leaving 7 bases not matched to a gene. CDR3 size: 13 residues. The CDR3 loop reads CASSTDRVQEQYF. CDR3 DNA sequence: TGCGCCAGCAGCACGGACAGGGTCCAAGAGCAGTACTTC.

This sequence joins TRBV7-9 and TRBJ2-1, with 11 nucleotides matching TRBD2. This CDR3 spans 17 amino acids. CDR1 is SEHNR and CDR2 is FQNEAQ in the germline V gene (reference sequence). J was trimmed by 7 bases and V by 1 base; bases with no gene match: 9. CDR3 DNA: TGTGCCAGCAGCTTAGTTCTAGCGGGAGGAGGCCTAAATGAGCAGTTCTTC. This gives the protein CASSLVLAGGGLNEQFF.

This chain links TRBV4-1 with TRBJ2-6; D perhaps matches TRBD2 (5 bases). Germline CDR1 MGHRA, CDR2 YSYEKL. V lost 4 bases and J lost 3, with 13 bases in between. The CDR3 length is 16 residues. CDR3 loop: CASSPIEGGGANVLTF. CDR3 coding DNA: TGCGCCAGCAGCCCCATAGAGGGCGGTGGGGCCAACGTCCTGACTTTC.

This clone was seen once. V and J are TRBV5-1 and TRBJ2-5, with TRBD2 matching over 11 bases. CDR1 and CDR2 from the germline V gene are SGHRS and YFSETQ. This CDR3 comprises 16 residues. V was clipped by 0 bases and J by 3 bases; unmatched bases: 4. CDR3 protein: CASSLAPLAGEETQYF. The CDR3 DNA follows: TGCGCCAGCAGCTTGGCTCCACTAGCGGGAGAAGAGACCCAGTACTTC. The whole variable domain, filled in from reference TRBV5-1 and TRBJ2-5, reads KAGVTQTPRYLIKTRGQQVTLSCSPISGHRSVSWYQQTPGQGLQFLFEYFSETQRNKGNFPGRFSGRQFSNSRSEMNVSTLELGDSALYLCASSLAPLAGEETQYFGPGTRLLVL.

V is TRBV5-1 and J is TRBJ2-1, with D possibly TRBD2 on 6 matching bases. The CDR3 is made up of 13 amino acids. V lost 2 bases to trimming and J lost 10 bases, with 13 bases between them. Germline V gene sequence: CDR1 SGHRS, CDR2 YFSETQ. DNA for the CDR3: TGCGCCAGCAGCTTCCCGGGAGAACAAGAGCAGTTCTTC. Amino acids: CASSFPGEQEQFF.

CDR3 sequence reads: CASSYPGQGGTEAFF. The DNA for the CDR3 is TGTGCCAGCAGTTACCCCGGACAGGGGGGCACTGAAGCTTTCTTT. This sequence joins TRBV6-5 and TRBJ1-1, with TRBD1 matching 10 bases. The CDR3 is made up of 15 amino acids. Germline V gives CDR1 MNHEY, CDR2 SVGAGI. Losses at the gene ends were 2 bases for V and 4 bases for J; bases not matched to a gene: 4.